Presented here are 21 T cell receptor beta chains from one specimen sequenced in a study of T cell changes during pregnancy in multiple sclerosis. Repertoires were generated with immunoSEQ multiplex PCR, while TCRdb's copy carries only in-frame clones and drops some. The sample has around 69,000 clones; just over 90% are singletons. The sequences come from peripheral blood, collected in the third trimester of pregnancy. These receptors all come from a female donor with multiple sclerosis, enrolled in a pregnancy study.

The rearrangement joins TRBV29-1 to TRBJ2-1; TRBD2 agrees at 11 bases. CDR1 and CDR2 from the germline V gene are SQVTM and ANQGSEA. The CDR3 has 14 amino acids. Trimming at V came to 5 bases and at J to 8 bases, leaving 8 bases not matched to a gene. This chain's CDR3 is CSVISGRASDEQFF. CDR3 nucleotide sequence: TGCAGCGTTATTAGCGGGAGGGCCAGCGATGAGCAGTTCTTC.

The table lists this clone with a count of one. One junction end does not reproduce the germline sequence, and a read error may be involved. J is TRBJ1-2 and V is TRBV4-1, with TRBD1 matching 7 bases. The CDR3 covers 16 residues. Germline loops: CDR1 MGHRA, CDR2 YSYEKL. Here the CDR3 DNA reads TGCGCCAGCAGCCAAGATGATGGACCGGGACAGAGTCTTTTGGTCTTC. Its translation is CASSQDDGPGQSLLVF.

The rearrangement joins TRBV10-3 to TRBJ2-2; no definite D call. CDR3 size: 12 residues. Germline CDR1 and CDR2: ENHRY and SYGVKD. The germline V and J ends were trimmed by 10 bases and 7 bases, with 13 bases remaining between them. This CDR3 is CATTELVGELFF. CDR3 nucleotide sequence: TGTGCCACCACCGAGTTGGTCGGGGAGCTGTTTTTT.

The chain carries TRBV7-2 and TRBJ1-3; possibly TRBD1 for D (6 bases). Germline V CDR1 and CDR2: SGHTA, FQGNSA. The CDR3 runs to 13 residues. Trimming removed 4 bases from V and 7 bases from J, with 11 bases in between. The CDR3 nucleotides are TGTGCCAGCAGCTCAGACAGGACGAACACCATATATTTT. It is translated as CASSSDRTNTIYF.

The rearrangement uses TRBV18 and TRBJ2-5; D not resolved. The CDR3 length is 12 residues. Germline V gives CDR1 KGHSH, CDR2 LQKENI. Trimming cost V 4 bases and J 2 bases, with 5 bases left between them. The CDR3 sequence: CASSLGQETQYF. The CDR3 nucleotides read TGTGCCAGCTCACTCGGGCAAGAGACCCAGTACTTC.

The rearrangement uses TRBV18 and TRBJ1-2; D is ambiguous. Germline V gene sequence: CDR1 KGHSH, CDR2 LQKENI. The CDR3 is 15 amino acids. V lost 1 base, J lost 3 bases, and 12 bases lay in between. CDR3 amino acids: CASSPRAGGHYGYTF. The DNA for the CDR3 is TGTGCCAGCTCACCACGAGCGGGTGGGCACTATGGCTACACCTTC.

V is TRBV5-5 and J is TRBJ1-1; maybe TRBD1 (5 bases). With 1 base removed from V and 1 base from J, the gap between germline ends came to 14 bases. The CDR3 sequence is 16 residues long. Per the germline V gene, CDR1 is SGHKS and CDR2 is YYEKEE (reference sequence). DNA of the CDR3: TGTGCCAGCAGCTTGATGGATAACAGGCCGAACACTGAAGCTTTCTTT. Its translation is CASSLMDNRPNTEAFF.

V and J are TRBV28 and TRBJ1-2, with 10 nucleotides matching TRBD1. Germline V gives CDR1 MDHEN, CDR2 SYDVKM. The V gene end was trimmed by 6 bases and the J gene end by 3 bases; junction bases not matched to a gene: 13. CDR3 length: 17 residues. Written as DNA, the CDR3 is TGTGCCAGCAGAATAAGAAAGGGACAGGGGATTGACTATGGCTACACCTTC. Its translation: CASRIRKGQGIDYGYTF.

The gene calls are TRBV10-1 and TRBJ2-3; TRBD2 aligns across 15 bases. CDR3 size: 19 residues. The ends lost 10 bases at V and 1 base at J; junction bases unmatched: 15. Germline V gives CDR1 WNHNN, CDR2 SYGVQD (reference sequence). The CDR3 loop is CAMNPGLAGGSAGTDTQYF. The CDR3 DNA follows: TGCGCCATGAACCCGGGACTAGCGGGAGGATCGGCGGGCACAGATACGCAGTATTTT.

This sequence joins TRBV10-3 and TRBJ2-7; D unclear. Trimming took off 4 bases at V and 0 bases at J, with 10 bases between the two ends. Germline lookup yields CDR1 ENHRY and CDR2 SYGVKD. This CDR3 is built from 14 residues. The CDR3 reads CAISAGGSSYEQYF. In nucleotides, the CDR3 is TGTGCCATCAGTGCCGGCGGAAGCTCCTACGAGCAGTACTTC.

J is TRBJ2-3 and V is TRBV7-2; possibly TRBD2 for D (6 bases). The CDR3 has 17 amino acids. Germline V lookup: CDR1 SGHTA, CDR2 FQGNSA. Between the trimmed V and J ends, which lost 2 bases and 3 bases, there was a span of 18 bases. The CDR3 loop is CASSLTTGTRGTDTQYF. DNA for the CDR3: TGTGCCAGCAGCTTAACAACCGGGACGCGGGGTACAGATACGCAGTATTTT.

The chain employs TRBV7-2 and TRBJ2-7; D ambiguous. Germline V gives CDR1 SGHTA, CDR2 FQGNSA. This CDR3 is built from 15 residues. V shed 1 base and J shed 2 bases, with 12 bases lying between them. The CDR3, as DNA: TGTGCCAGCAGCTTAGGCCTAGGTACTCCCTACGAGCAGTACTTC. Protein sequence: CASSLGLGTPYEQYF.

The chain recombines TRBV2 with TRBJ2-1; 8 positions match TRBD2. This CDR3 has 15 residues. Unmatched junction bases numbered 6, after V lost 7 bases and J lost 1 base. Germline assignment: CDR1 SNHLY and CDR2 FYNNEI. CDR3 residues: CASMTSGSSYNEQFF. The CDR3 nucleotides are TGTGCCAGCATGACGAGCGGGAGTTCCTACAATGAGCAGTTCTTC.

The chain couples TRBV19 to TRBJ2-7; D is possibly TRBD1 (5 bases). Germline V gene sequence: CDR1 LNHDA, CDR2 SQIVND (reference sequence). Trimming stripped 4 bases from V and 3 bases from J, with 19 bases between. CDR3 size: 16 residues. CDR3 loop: CASSTSFHNQGYEQYF. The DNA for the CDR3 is TGTGCCAGTAGTACCTCCTTTCATAACCAGGGCTACGAGCAGTACTTC.

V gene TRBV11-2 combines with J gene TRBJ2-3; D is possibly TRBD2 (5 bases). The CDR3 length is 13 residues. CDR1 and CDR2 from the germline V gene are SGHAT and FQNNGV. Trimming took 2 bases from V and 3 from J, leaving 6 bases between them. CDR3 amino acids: CASSLSGTDTQYF. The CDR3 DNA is TGTGCCAGCAGCTTATCGGGGACAGATACGCAGTATTTT. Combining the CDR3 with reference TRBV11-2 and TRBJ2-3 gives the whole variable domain EAGVAQSPRYKIIEKRQSVAFWCNPISGHATLYWYQQILGQGPKLLIQFQNNGVVDDSQLPKDRFSAERLKGVDSTLKIQPAKLEDSAVYLCASSLSGTDTQYFGPGTRLTVL.

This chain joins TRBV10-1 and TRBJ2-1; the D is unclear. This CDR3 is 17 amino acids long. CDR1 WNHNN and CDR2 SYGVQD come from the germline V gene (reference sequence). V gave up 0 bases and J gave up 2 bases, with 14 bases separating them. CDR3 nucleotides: TGCGCCAGCAGTGAGTCACGCCAGGAAACAGCCTACAATGAGCAGTTCTTC. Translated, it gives CASSESRQETAYNEQFF.

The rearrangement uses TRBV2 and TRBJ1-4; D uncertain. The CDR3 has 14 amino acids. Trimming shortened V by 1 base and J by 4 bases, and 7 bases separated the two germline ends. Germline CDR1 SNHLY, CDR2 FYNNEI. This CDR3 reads CASSEGRDNEKLFF. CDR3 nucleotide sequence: TGTGCCAGCAGTGAAGGGCGGGATAATGAAAAACTGTTTTTT.

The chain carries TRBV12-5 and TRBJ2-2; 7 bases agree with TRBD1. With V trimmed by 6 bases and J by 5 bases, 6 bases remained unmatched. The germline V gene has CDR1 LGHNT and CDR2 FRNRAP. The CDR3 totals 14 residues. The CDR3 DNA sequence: TGTGCTAGTGGCCTACCGGGACAGACCGGGGAGCTGTTTTTT. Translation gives CASGLPGQTGELFF.

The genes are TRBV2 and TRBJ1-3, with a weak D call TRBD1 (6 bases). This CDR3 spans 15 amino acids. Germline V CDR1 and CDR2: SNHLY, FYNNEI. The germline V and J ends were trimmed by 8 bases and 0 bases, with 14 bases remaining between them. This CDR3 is CASWDILRSGNTIYF. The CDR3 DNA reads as TGTGCCAGCTGGGACATCCTTCGCTCTGGAAACACCATATATTTT.

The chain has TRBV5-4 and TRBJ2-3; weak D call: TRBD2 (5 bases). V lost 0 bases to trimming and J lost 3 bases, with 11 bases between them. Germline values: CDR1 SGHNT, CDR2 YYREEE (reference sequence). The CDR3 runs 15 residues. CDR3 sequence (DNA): TGTGCCAGCAGCTTGGACCTCTCGGGAACAGATACGCAGTATTTT. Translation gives CASSLDLSGTDTQYF.

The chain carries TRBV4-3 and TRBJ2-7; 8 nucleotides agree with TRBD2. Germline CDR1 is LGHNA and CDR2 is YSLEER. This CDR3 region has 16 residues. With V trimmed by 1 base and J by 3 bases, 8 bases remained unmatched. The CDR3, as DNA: TGCGCCAGCAGCCAAGTAGCGGGGCAGGACATCTACGAGCAGTACTTC. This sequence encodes CASSQVAGQDIYEQYF.